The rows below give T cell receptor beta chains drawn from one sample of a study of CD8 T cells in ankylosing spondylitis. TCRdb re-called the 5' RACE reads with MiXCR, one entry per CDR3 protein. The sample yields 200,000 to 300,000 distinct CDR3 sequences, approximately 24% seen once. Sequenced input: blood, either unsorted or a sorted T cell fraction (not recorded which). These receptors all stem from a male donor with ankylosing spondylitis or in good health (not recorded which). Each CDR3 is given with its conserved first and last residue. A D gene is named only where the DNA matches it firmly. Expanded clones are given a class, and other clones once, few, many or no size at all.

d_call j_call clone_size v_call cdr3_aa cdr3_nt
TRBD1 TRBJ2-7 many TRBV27 CASRAEPGGEGYF TGTGCCAGCAGGGCCGAGCCAGGGGGCGAGGGGTACTTC
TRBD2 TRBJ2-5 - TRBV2 CASSRRTSGVETRYF TGTGCCAGCAGTAGGCGGACTAGCGGGGTCGAGACCCGGTACTTC
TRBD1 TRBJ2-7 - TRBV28 CASSQAGGSIYEQYF TGTGCCAGCAGTCAGGCAGGGGGCTCCATCTACGAGCAGTACTTC
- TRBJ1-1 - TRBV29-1 CSVEDWGNTEAFF TGCAGCGTTGAGGATTGGGGGAACACTGAAGCTTTCTTT
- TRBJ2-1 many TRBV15 CATSRDSFEDEQFF TGTGCCACCAGCAGGGACAGTTTCGAGGATGAGCAGTTCTTC
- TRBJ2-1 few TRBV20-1 CSARLWGSNNEQFF TGCAGTGCTAGACTTTGGGGGTCCAACAATGAGCAGTTCTTC
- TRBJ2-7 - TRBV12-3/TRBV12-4 CASSWAGYYEQYF TGTGCCAGCAGTTGGGCAGGGTACTACGAGCAGTACTTC
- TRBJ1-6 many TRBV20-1 CSATGTQPSPLHF TGCAGTGCAACCGGGACACAACCTTCACCCCTCCACTTT
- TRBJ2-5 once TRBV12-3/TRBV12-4 CASSSHNPAQKETQYF TGTGCCAGCAGCTCCCATAACCCCGCTCAGAAAGAGACCCAGTACTTC
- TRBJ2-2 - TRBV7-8 CASSQAFTTGELFF TGTGCCAGCAGCCAAGCCTTCACCACCGGGGAGCTGTTTTTT
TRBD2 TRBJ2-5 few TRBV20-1 CSAARGSGGAETQYF TGCAGTGCTGCTCGGGGTAGCGGGGGGGCAGAGACCCAGTACTTC
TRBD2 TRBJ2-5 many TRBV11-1 CASSSVRAGKLETQYF TGTGCCAGCAGCTCGGTCCGAGCGGGGAAGTTAGAGACCCAGTACTTC
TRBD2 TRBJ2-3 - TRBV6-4 CASSELSGGGSDTQYF TGTGCCAGCAGTGAATTAAGCGGGGGAGGTTCAGATACGCAGTATTTT
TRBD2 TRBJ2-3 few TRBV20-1 CSARDPSGHSTDTQYF TGCAGTGCTAGAGACCCTAGCGGGCATAGCACAGATACGCAGTATTTT
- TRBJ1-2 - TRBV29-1 CSVELRFGNYGYTF TGCAGCGTTGAGCTACGATTCGGGAACTATGGCTACACCTTC
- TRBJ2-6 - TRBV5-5 CASSLDSPFGANVLTF TGTGCCAGCAGCTTGGACAGCCCTTTTGGGGCCAACGTCCTGACTTTC
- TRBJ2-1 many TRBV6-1 CASNVYGDEQFF TGTGCCAGCAATGTTTATGGGGATGAGCAGTTCTTC
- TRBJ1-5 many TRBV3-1 CASSQKGGEQPQHF TGTGCCAGCAGCCAAAAGGGGGGAGAACAGCCCCAGCATTTT
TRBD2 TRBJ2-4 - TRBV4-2 CASSDRAGVGQNIQYF TGTGCCAGCAGCGATAGAGCGGGGGTGGGCCAAAACATTCAGTACTTC
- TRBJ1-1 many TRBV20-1 CSAWTELNTEAFF TGCAGTGCTTGGACAGAGTTGAACACTGAAGCTTTCTTT
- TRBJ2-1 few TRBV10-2 CASSDRRDEQFF TGCGCCAGCAGTGACCGGAGGGATGAGCAGTTCTTC
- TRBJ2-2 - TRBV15 CATTTPYNTGELFF TGTGCCACCACCACGCCCTATAACACCGGGGAGCTGTTTTTT
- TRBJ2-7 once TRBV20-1 CSARVGQNPSYEQYF TGCAGTGCTAGAGTAGGTCAGAACCCCTCCTACGAGCAGTACTTC
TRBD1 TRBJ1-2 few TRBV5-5 CASSLGGTGSGYTF TGTGCCAGCAGCTTGGGCGGGACAGGGAGTGGCTACACCTTC
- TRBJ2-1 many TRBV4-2 CASSQEGDRNEQFF TGTGCCAGCAGCCAAGAGGGAGACCGCAATGAGCAGTTCTTC
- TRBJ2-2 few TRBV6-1 CASSRSILATGELFF TGTGCCAGCAGCCGCAGTATCCTAGCGACCGGGGAGCTGTTTTTT
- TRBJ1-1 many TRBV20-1 CSARDLAGRFAEAFF TGCAGTGCTAGAGATCTGGCAGGGAGGTTCGCTGAAGCTTTCTTT
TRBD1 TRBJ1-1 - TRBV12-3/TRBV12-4 CASSYRGGGDAFF TGTGCCAGCAGTTACAGGGGAGGGGGTGACGCTTTCTTT
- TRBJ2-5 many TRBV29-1 CSVEFLLGQETQYF TGCAGCGTTGAATTCCTTTTGGGGCAAGAGACCCAGTACTTC
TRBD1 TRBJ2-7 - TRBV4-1 CASSLSGTANYEQYF TGCGCCAGCAGCCTTTCCGGGACAGCGAACTACGAGCAGTACTTC
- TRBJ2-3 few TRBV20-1 CSASPRRGGTDTQYF TGCAGTGCCTCCCCGCGTCGTGGGGGCACAGATACGCAGTATTTT
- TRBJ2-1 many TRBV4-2 CASSQVGGAVYNEQFF TGTGCCAGCAGCCAAGTAGGAGGGGCGGTATACAATGAGCAGTTCTTC